The 18 T cell receptor beta chains given below trace back to one sample, sequenced in a study of shared clonotypes between healthy human individuals. Repertoires were generated with immunoSEQ multiplex PCR, while TCRdb's copy carries only in-frame clones and drops some. The sample has some 530,000 clones; 81% are singletons. Input material: PBMCs. The receptors were sampled from a woman in her thirties or forties in good health. Some clones in this sample may be carry-over from other donors' samples.

The chain employs TRBV5-1 and TRBJ2-7, with 9 bases lining up with TRBD1. After removal of 2 bases from V and 5 bases from J, the junction contained 5 bases not matched to a gene. Germline V gene lookup returns CDR1 SGHRS and CDR2 YFSETQ. This CDR3 spans 14 amino acids. The CDR3 bases are TGCGCCAGCAGCTTAGCACAGGGGGCAGACGAGCAGTACTTC. Protein sequence: CASSLAQGADEQYF.

The CDR3 loop reads CASSEGLTGPETQYF. For the CDR3, the DNA is TGTGCCAGCAGTGAAGGGTTGACAGGGCCCGAGACCCAGTACTTC. The rearrangement uses TRBV6-1 and TRBJ2-5, with TRBD1 identical over 7 bases. Germline V lookup: CDR1 MNHNS, CDR2 SASEGT. The CDR3 extends over 15 amino acids. The V segment lost 1 base and the J segment 5 bases; nucleotides outside the gene matches: 7.

This clone came up once. This chain connects TRBV7-2 to TRBJ2-1; 9 bases match TRBD2. The CDR3 is 15 amino acids. Looked up from germline, CDR1 is SGHTA and CDR2 is FQGNSA. Trimming cost V 0 bases and J 8 bases; bases outside gene matches: 5. The CDR3 bases are TGTGCCAGCAGCTTAGCCTCCGGGACTAGCTATGAGCAGTTCTTC. It is translated as CASSLASGTSYEQFF.

For this clone: This is likely an artifact of a read error, given a far larger clone one base away. Other nucleotide sequences in the sample specify the same CDR3. In DNA, the CDR3 is TGTGCCAGCAGTTTTCGACTCTACGAACGTGACTTGGGTTTGTATGGCTACACCTTC. Translation: CASSFRLYERDLGLYGYTF. The V and J genes are TRBV28 and TRBJ1-2; D is uncertain. This CDR3 region has 19 residues. With 3 bases removed from V and 5 bases from J, the gap between germline ends came to 28 bases. Germline CDR1 reads MDHEN; CDR2 reads SYDVKM.

A single count supports this clone. Distinct nucleotide sequences in the sample also encode this CDR3. The chain combines TRBV18 with TRBJ1-5; 9 bases agree with TRBD1. V lost 2 bases to trimming and J lost 1 base; unmatched junction nucleotides: 3. Germline-derived CDR1 and CDR2 are KGHSH and LQKENI. The length of the CDR3 is 16 residues. The CDR3 reads CASSPTTGGSNQPQHF. In DNA, the CDR3 is TGTGCCAGCTCACCAACGACAGGGGGGAGCAATCAGCCCCAGCATTTT.

The chain carries TRBV7-8 and TRBJ1-4, with a possible D match to TRBD1 (5 bases). Trimming stripped 5 bases from V and 8 bases from J, with 12 bases between. Germline-derived CDR1 and CDR2 are SGHVS and FQNEAQ. The CDR3 totals 13 residues. CDR3 nucleotides: TGTGCCAGCAGCGTCGCGGGACGGGAAAAACTGTTTTTT. Its translation: CASSVAGREKLFF. The full variable domain, its missing parts supplied by reference TRBV7-8 and TRBJ1-4, is GAGVSQSPRYKVAKRGQDVALRCDPISGHVSLFWYQQALGQGPEFLTYFQNEAQLDKSGLPSDRFFAERPEGSVSTLKIQRTQQEDSAVYLCASSVAGREKLFFGSGTQLSVL.

The chain combines TRBV6-5 with TRBJ2-7, with 8 bases matching TRBD2. CDR3 length equals 15 residues. The germline gives CDR1 MNHEY, CDR2 SVGAGI. After removal of 7 bases from V and 4 bases from J, the junction contained 12 bases not matched to a gene. The CDR3 protein is CASTPWRGAGYEQYF. CDR3 DNA sequence: TGTGCCAGCACCCCGTGGCGGGGGGCGGGGTACGAGCAGTACTTC.

The V gene is TRBV18, the J gene TRBJ2-2, with unresolved D. CDR1 and CDR2 (germline): KGHSH, LQKENI. The CDR3 covers 12 residues. V lost 3 bases, J lost 7 bases, and 6 bases lay in between. The CDR3 DNA is TGTGCCAGCTCACCTCTTGGCGGGGAGCTGTTTTTT. Its protein product is CASSPLGGELFF.

This chain connects TRBV30 to TRBJ1-2; TRBD1 matches at 7 bases. This CDR3 comprises 12 residues. Per the germline V gene, CDR1 is GTSNPN and CDR2 is SVGIG (reference sequence). Trimming removed 1 base from V and 4 bases from J; junction bases left unmatched: 0. Here the CDR3 reads CAWSGQGYGYTF. The CDR3, as DNA: TGTGCCTGGAGTGGACAGGGCTATGGCTACACCTTC. Together with reference TRBV30 and TRBJ1-2, the CDR3 gives the full variable domain: SQTIHQWPATLVQPVGSPLSLECTVEGTSNPNLYWYRQAAGRGLQLLFYSVGIGQISSEVPQNLSASRPQDRQFILSSKKLLLSDSGFYLCAWSGQGYGYTFGSGTRLTVV.

The J gene is TRBJ1-5, the V gene TRBV30, with 8 nucleotides matching TRBD1. The CDR3 sequence is 12 residues long. The germline V gene encodes CDR1 GTSNPN and CDR2 SVGIG (reference sequence). J lost 14 bases, V lost 2 bases, and 8 bases had no gene match. The CDR3 DNA reads as TGTGCCTGGAGTCCCGGGACAGGCCAAAAGCATTTT. It specifies CAWSPGTGQKHF.

On this clone: It is likely a read error: a sequence one base away is far more abundant. Other DNA sequences from this sample encode an identical CDR3 as well. The chain links TRBV9 to TRBJ1-1, with D unresolved. Germline V lookup: CDR1 SGDLS, CDR2 YYNGEE. V gave up 2 bases and J gave up 3 bases, with 8 bases separating them. There are 13 residues in the CDR3. CDR3 nucleotide sequence: TGTGCCAGCAGCGTGGGAACAGACACTGAAGCTTTCTTT. Translation gives CASSVGTDTEAFF.

V gene TRBV15 combines with J gene TRBJ2-6; D is ambiguous. In germline, CDR1 is LNHNV, CDR2 YYDKDF (reference sequence). V lost 5 bases and J 1 base, leaving 9 bases between the germline ends. CDR3 size: 15 residues. As DNA, the CDR3 is TGTGCCACCAGCCCCCTTAGTTCTGGGGCCAACGTCCTGACTTTC. Protein product: CATSPLSSGANVLTF. The full variable domain, its missing parts supplied by reference TRBV15 and TRBJ2-6, is DAMVIQNPRYQVTQFGKPVTLSCSQTLNHNVMYWYQQKSSQAPKLLFHYYDKDFNNEADTPDNFQSRRPNTSFCFLDIRSPGLGDTAMYLCATSPLSSGANVLTFGAGSRLTVL.

The J gene is TRBJ2-1, the V gene TRBV18; D assignment may be TRBD1 or TRBD2 (6 bases each). The CDR3 runs 15 residues. Germline V lookup: CDR1 KGHSH, CDR2 LQKENI. V was cut by 3 bases and J by 10 bases, with 19 bases left in between. Here the CDR3 reads CASSPSGAIGTEQFF. The CDR3 DNA reads as TGTGCCAGCTCACCCTCGGGGGCTATCGGGACGGAGCAGTTCTTC.

The CDR3 sequence: CASSQGSLYNEQFF. As DNA, the CDR3 is TGTGCCAGCAGCCAGGGGAGTCTTTACAATGAGCAGTTCTTC. V usage is TRBV11-2 and J usage is TRBJ2-1; perhaps TRBD1 as D (6 bases). The CDR3 extends over 14 amino acids. Germline lookup yields CDR1 SGHAT and CDR2 FQNNGV. Trimming shortened V by 5 bases and J by 4 bases, and 12 bases separated the two germline ends.

The chain is built from TRBV21-1 and TRBJ2-3; no check of the table's D call, TRBD2, against the DNA was made. TRBV21-1 is designated a pseudogene. The CDR3 consists of 14 residues. CDR3 coding DNA: TGTGCCAGCCTGGATTTAGCGGGAGTAGATACGCAGTATTTT. Amino acid sequence: CASLDLAGVDTQYF.

The CDR3 loop reads CASSVGTVSYEQYF. CDR3 nucleotide sequence: TGTGCCAGCAGCGTAGGGACAGTTTCCTACGAGCAGTACTTC. This chain joins TRBV9 and TRBJ2-7, with D tentatively TRBD1 (6 bases). The CDR3 extends over 14 amino acids. V dropped 0 bases and J dropped 1 base, with 8 bases sitting between them. CDR1 is SGDLS, CDR2 YYNGEE, per germline. Based on the CDR3 plus reference TRBV9 and TRBJ2-7, the full variable domain is DSGVTQTPKHLITATGQRVTLRCSPRSGDLSVYWYQQSLDQGLQFLIQYYNGEERAKGNILERFSAQQFPDLHSELNLSSLELGDSALYFCASSVGTVSYEQYFGPGTRLTVT.

Regarding this clone: This likely traces to a read error, being one base from a far larger clone. The CDR3 here is CASRRQCVTGELFF. The CDR3 region has the DNA TGTGCCAGTAGAAGACAGTGCGTCACCGGGGAGCTGTTTTTT. This chain uses TRBV19 with TRBJ2-2, with D maybe TRBD1 (5 bases). V was trimmed by 6 bases and J by 4 bases, leaving 12 bases between them. Germline V gene data show CDR1 as LNHDA and CDR2 as SQIVND (reference sequence). This CDR3 has 14 residues.

The CDR3 DNA reads TGTGCCAGCAGCTCGCGGACAGGGGGCGAGACCCAGTACTTC. Its protein is CASSSRTGGETQYF. The gene calls are TRBV11-3 and TRBJ2-5; TRBD1 matches 11 bases. Losses at the gene ends were 4 bases for V and 5 bases for J; bases not matched to a gene: 3. The CDR3 is 14 amino acids. Germline V gene data show CDR1 as SGHNT and CDR2 as YENEEA. Variable domain in full (rest from reference TRBV11-3 and TRBJ2-5): EAGVVQSPRYKIIEKKQPVAFWCNPISGHNTLYWYLQNLGQGPELLIRYENEEAVDDSQLPKDRFSAERLKGVDSTLKIQPAELGDSAVYLCASSSRTGGETQYFGPGTRLLVL.